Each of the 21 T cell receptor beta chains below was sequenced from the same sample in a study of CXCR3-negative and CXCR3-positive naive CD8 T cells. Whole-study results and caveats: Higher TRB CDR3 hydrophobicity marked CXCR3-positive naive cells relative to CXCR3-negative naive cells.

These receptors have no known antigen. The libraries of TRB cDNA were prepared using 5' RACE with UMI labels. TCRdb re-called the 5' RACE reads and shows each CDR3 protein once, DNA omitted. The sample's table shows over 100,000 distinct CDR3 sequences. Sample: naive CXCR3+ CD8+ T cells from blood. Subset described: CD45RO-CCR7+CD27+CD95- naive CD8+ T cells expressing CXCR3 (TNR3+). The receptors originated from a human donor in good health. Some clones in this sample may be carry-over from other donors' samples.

CDR3: CASSYSEEPRVGYGYTF. The chain has TRBV6-6 and TRBJ1-2. The CDR3 runs to 17 residues. Germline loops: CDR1 MNHNY, CDR2 SVGAGI (reference sequence).

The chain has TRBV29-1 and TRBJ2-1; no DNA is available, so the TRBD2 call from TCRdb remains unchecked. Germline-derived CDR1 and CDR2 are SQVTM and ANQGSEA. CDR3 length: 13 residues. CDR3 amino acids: CSETSGSYNEQFF.

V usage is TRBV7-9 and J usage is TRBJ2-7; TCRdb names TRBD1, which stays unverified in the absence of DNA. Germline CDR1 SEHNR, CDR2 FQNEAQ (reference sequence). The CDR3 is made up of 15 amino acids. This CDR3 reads CASSPWDRVKDEQYF.

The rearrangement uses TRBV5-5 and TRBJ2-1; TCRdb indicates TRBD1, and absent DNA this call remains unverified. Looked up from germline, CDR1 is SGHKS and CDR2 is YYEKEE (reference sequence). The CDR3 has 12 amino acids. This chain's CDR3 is CASSPGTWEQFF. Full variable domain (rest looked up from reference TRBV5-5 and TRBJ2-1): DAGVTQSPTHLIKTRGQQVTLRCSPISGHKSVSWYQQVLGQGPQFIFQYYEKEERGRGNFPDRFSARQFPNYSSELNVNALLLGDSALYLCASSPGTWEQFFGPGTRLTVL.

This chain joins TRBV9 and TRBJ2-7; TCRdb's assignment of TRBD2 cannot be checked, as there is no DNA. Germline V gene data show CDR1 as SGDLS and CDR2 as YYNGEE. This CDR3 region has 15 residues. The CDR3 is CASSVAASGAYEQYF.

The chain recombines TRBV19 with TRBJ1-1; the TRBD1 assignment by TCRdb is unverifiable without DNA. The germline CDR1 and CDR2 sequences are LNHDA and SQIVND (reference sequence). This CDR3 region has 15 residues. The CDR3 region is CASSIVAGGSGEAFF.

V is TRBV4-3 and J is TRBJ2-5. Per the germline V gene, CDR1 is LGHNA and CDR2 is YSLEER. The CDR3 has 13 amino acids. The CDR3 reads CASSQSSWETQYF.

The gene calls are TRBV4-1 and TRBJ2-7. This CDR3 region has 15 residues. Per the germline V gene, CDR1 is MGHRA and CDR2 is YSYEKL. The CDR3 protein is CASSQVQGSSYEQYF.

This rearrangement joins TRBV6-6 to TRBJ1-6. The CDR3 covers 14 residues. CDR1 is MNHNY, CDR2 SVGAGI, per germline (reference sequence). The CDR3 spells CASTDGSYNSPLHF.

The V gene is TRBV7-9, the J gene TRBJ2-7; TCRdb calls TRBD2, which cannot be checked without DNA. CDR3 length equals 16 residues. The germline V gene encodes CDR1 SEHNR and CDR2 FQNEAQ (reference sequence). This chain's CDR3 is CASSVTPTSGRWEQYF. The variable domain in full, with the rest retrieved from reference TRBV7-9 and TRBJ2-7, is DTGVSQNPRHKITKRGQNVTFRCDPISEHNRLYWYRQTLGQGPEFLTYFQNEAQLEKSRLLSDRFSAERPKGSFSTLEIQRTEQGDSAMYLCASSVTPTSGRWEQYFGPGTRLTVT.

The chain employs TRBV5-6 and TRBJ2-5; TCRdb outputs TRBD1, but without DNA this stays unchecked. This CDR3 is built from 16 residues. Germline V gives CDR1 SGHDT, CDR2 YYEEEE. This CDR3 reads CASSKSQGRGSAAQYF. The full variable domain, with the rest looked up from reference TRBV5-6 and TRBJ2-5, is DAGVTQSPTHLIKTRGQQVTLRCSPKSGHDTVSWYQQALGQGPQFIFQYYEEEERQRGNFPDRFSGHQFPNYSSELNVNALLLGDSALYLCASSKSQGRGSAAQYFGPGTRLLVL.

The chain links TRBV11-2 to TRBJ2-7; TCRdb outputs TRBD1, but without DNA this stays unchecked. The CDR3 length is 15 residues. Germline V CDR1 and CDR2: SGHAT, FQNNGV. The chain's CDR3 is CASSAAVTGPLEQYF.

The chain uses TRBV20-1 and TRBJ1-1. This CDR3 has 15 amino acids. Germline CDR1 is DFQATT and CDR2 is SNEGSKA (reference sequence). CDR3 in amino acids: CSARDPGRGDTEAFF.

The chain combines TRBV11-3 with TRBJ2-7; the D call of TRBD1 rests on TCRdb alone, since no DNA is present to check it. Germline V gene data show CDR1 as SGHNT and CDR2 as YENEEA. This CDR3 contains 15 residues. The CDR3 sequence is CASSNGDTPRYEQYF.

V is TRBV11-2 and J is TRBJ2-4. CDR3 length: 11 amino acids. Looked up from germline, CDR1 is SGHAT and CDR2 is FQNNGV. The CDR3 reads CASSPDNIQYF.

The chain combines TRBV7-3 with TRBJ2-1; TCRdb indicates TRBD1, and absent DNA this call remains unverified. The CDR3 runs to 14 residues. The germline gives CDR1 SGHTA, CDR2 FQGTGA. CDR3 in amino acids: CASSLTGGLNEQFF.

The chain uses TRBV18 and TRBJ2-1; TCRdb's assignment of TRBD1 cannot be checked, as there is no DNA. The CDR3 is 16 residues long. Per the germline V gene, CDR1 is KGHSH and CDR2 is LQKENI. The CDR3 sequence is CASSPYDRGAYNEQFF. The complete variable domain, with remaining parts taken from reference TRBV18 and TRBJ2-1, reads NAGVMQNPRHLVRRRGQEARLRCSPMKGHSHVYWYRQLPEEGLKFMVYLQKENIIDESGMPKERFSAEFPKEGPSILRIQQVVRGDSAAYFCASSPYDRGAYNEQFFGPGTRLTVL.

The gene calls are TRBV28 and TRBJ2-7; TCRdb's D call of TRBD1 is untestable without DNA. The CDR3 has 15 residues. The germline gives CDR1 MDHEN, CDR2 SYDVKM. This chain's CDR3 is CASSPPWTRSYEQYF.

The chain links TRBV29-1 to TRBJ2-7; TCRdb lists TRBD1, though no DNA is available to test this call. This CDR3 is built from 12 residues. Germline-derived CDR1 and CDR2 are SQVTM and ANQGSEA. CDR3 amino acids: CSVVSGSYEQYF.

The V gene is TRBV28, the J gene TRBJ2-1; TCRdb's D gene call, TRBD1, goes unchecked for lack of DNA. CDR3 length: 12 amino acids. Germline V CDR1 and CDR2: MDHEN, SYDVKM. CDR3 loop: CASSSGWDEQFF.

The CDR3 reads CASSLHGTGGTEAFF. The V gene is TRBV4-1, the J gene TRBJ1-1; TCRdb designates TRBD1, a call that cannot be tested without DNA. The germline CDR1 and CDR2 sequences are MGHRA and YSYEKL. The CDR3 has 15 residues.